Below are 26 T cell receptor beta chains sequenced from a single sample in a study of blood T cell repertoires in COVID-19. Data came from immunoSEQ multiplex PCR; TCRdb stores just in-frame clones and leaves some out. This table has 250,000 to 300,000 clones, about 91% appearing once. The sequencing sample was made of peripheral blood. All receptors come from a woman aged 25-40 years who had recovered from COVID-19.

The rearrangement joins TRBV5-8 to TRBJ2-7, with D possibly being TRBD1 (5 bases). The CDR3 length is 12 residues. The ends were cut back, 0 bases at V and 5 bases at J, with 6 bases in the middle. Per the germline V gene, CDR1 is SGHTS and CDR2 is YDEGEE. CDR3 nucleotides: TGTGCCAGCAGCTTGGACAGGCACGAGCAGTACTTC. This sequence encodes CASSLDRHEQYF.

The rearrangement links TRBV27 to TRBJ2-7, with 8 bases aligning to TRBD2. Looked up from germline, CDR1 is MNHEY and CDR2 is SMNVEV (reference sequence). The CDR3 spans 15 residues. Trimming took 5 bases from V and 3 from J; bases not matched to a gene: 9. The CDR3 coding sequence is TGTGCCAGCAGTATAATTAGCGGGGCGGGCTACGAGCAGTACTTC. Translated: CASSIISGAGYEQYF.

The chain is built from TRBV6-6 and TRBJ1-2; D is uncertain. This CDR3 has 15 amino acids. Germline CDR1 MNHNY, CDR2 SVGAGI (reference sequence). Trimming pared 6 bases from V and 3 bases from J, leaving 17 bases between. The CDR3 region is CASRSVFSLHYGYTF. DNA for the CDR3: TGTGCCAGCAGATCAGTCTTCTCCCTCCACTATGGCTACACCTTC.

CDR3 nucleotide sequence: TGTGCCAGCAGCCAAAGACCACTACCGGGACATCGTGAAAAACTGTTTTTT. Protein product: CASSQRPLPGHREKLFF. This chain links TRBV3-1 (or the pseudogene TRBV3-2) with TRBJ1-4; D perhaps matches TRBD1 (6 bases). The CDR3 extends over 17 amino acids. The V gene's germline CDR1 is LGHDT and CDR2 YNNKEL (reference sequence). V was shortened by 2 bases and J by 7 bases, with 20 bases between the two germline ends.

The chain couples TRBV28 to TRBJ2-3, with TRBD1 identical over 9 bases. From germline, CDR1 is MDHEN and CDR2 SYDVKM. The junction had 9 bases not matched to a gene; V was cut back by 4 bases and J by 4 bases. This CDR3 comprises 16 residues. The CDR3 nucleotides are TGTGCCAGCAGTTCATCGGGACAGGGATTCCCAGATACGCAGTATTTT. As protein: CASSSSGQGFPDTQYF.

The J gene is TRBJ1-1, the V gene TRBV4-2; TRBD1 agrees at 7 bases. Per the germline V gene, CDR1 is LGHNA and CDR2 is YNFKEQ. With V trimmed by 2 bases and J by 5 bases, 8 bases remained unmatched. CDR3 length equals 15 residues. CDR3 residues: CASSQIAGGTTEAFF. The CDR3 coding sequence is TGTGCCAGCAGCCAAATAGCAGGGGGAACGACTGAAGCTTTCTTT.

The chain carries TRBV2 and TRBJ1-4; weak D call: TRBD1 (6 bases). Germline V CDR1 and CDR2: SNHLY, FYNNEI. V was shortened by 4 bases and J by 12 bases, with 9 bases between the two germline ends. This CDR3 comprises 11 residues. The CDR3 sequence is CASSGYRELFF. DNA of the CDR3: TGTGCCAGCAGTGGATACAGGGAACTGTTTTTT.

The chain carries TRBV10-3 and TRBJ1-2; TRBD1 aligns across 9 bases. There are 14 residues in the CDR3. The germline V gene has CDR1 ENHRY and CDR2 SYGVKD. J gave up 4 bases and V 6 bases, and 6 bases lay outside the gene matches. The CDR3: CAIRPGQGAYGYTF. CDR3 DNA sequence: TGTGCCATCAGGCCGGGACAGGGAGCCTATGGCTACACCTTC.

The V call is TRBV3-1 (or the pseudogene TRBV3-2), the J call TRBJ2-5; the match to TRBD2 covers 14 bases. Trimming removed 1 base from V and 1 base from J; junction bases left unmatched: 2. CDR1 LGHDT and CDR2 YNNKEL come from the germline V gene (reference sequence). The CDR3 covers 17 residues. CDR3 sequence (DNA): TGTGCCAGCAGCCAAGTTGGGACTAGCGGGGGCCAAGAGACCCAGTACTTC. Translating it yields CASSQVGTSGGQETQYF.

This clone showed up just once. This chain connects TRBV18 to TRBJ2-1, with 10 positions matching TRBD2. CDR3 length: 15 amino acids. The V gene's germline CDR1 is KGHSH and CDR2 LQKENI. The J segment lost 6 bases and the V segment lost 6 bases, leaving 8 bases of the junction unmatched. CDR3 DNA: TGTGCCAGCTCTCCCGGACTAGCGGAGTTCAATGAGCAGTTCTTC. Protein product: CASSPGLAEFNEQFF.

The chain recombines TRBV3-1 (or the pseudogene TRBV3-2) with TRBJ1-1, with D uncertain. CDR3 length: 14 amino acids. Trimming stripped 1 base from V and 6 bases from J, with 12 bases between. The germline gives CDR1 LGHDT, CDR2 YNNKEL (reference sequence). The CDR3: CASSQAPLGAEAFF. In nucleotides, the CDR3 is TGTGCCAGCAGCCAAGCCCCCCTCGGGGCTGAAGCTTTCTTT.

The rearrangement uses TRBV7-2 and TRBJ2-7; tentative D call: TRBD1 (6 bases). CDR3 length: 15 amino acids. V dropped 4 bases and J dropped 3 bases, with 16 bases sitting between them. Germline CDR1 is SGHTA and CDR2 is FQGNSA. DNA of the CDR3: TGTGCCAGCAGCTCACCGGGACATCCAAGCTACGAGCAGTACTTC. As protein: CASSSPGHPSYEQYF.

The chain is built from TRBV13 and TRBJ2-1; 7 bases map to TRBD2. The CDR3 consists of 14 residues. The V segment lost 2 bases and the J segment 6 bases; nucleotides outside the gene matches: 4. Germline lookup yields CDR1 PRHDT and CDR2 FYEKMQ (reference sequence). The CDR3 DNA follows: TGTGCCAGCAGCTTAAGTCTAGCGGTCAATGAGCAGTTCTTC. This codes for CASSLSLAVNEQFF. Together with reference TRBV13 and TRBJ2-1, the CDR3 gives the full variable domain: AAGVIQSPRHLIKEKRETATLKCYPIPRHDTVYWYQQGPGQDPQFLISFYEKMQSDKGSIPDRFSAQQFSDYHSELNMSSLELGDSALYFCASSLSLAVNEQFFGPGTRLTVL.

V usage is TRBV19 and J usage is TRBJ1-5; 12 nucleotides agree with TRBD1. The CDR3 has 15 residues. J was trimmed by 6 bases and V by 6 bases; bases with no gene match: 6. CDR1 and CDR2 from the germline V gene are LNHDA and SQIVND (reference sequence). The CDR3 is CASSTGTGGIQPQHF. In nucleotides, the CDR3 is TGTGCCAGTAGCACCGGGACAGGGGGCATTCAGCCCCAGCATTTT.

The chain links TRBV12-3 or TRBV12-4 to TRBJ1-4; D is unresolved. With 1 base removed from V and 8 bases from J, the gap between germline ends came to 5 bases. The CDR3 has 12 amino acids. CDR3 nucleotide sequence: TGTGCCAGCAGTTTAGAGAGGGAAAAACTGTTTTTT. Protein sequence: CASSLEREKLFF.

This clone was counted once. The V and J genes are TRBV5-1 and TRBJ1-1; no clear D gene. The CDR3 is 15 residues long. The germline V gene encodes CDR1 SGHRS and CDR2 YFSETQ. The germline V and J ends were trimmed by 4 bases and 4 bases, with 17 bases remaining between them. The CDR3 reads CASSVGGGVGTEAFF. DNA of the CDR3: TGCGCCAGCAGCGTGGGAGGCGGGGTTGGCACTGAAGCTTTCTTT.

The chain combines TRBV3-1 (or the pseudogene TRBV3-2) with TRBJ1-6; D perhaps matches TRBD1 (5 bases). V gave up 4 bases and J gave up 10 bases, with 14 bases separating them. The CDR3 sequence is 14 residues long. Per germline, CDR1 LGHDT and CDR2 YNNKEL (reference sequence). CDR3 region: CASSPARGDSPLHF. CDR3 nucleotides: TGTGCCAGCAGCCCCGCTCGCGGGGACTCACCCCTCCACTTT.

The rearrangement uses TRBV19 and TRBJ2-3; D is unresolved. Germline assignment: CDR1 LNHDA and CDR2 SQIVND (reference sequence). This CDR3 spans 12 amino acids. V lost 1 base to trimming and J lost 6 bases, with 5 bases between them. The CDR3 reads CASSIGRDTQYF. CDR3 coding DNA: TGTGCCAGTAGTATAGGCCGGGATACGCAGTATTTT.

The chain recombines TRBV7-6 with TRBJ2-7, with D perhaps TRBD2 (6 bases). The CDR3 is made up of 16 amino acids. The V end was cut by 5 bases, the J end by 5 bases, with 22 bases between. The germline CDR1 and CDR2 sequences are SGHVS and FNYEAQ. The CDR3 coding sequence is TGTGCCAGCAGCCTAAAAGCGGGCGGTACGAAGAACGAGCAGTACTTC. Encoded protein: CASSLKAGGTKNEQYF.

The gene calls are TRBV28 and TRBJ2-7; D unclear. V lost 8 bases and J lost 5, with 4 bases in between. This CDR3 is 9 amino acids long. The germline gives CDR1 MDHEN, CDR2 SYDVKM. This chain's CDR3 is CASGDEQYF. The CDR3 bases are TGTGCCAGCGGAGACGAGCAGTACTTC. Drawing the rest from reference TRBV28 and TRBJ2-7, the complete variable domain is DVKVTQSSRYLVKRTGEKVFLECVQDMDHENMFWYRQDPGLGLRLIYFSYDVKMKEKGDIPEGYSVSREKKERFSLILESASTNQTSMYLCASGDEQYFGPGTRLTVT.

V and J are TRBV11-3 and TRBJ2-1; TRBD1 is a possible D gene (6 bases). The CDR3 covers 13 residues. The germline V and J ends were trimmed by 5 bases and 7 bases, with 12 bases remaining between them. CDR1 is SGHNT and CDR2 is YENEEA in the germline V gene. CDR3 loop: CASSHEQGNEQFF. The CDR3 DNA reads as TGTGCCAGCAGCCATGAACAGGGAAATGAGCAGTTCTTC. The full variable domain, with the rest looked up from reference TRBV11-3 and TRBJ2-1, is EAGVVQSPRYKIIEKKQPVAFWCNPISGHNTLYWYLQNLGQGPELLIRYENEEAVDDSQLPKDRFSAERLKGVDSTLKIQPAELGDSAVYLCASSHEQGNEQFFGPGTRLTVL.

CDR3 in DNA: TGTGCCAGCTCAAGACAGGGGGCGCAGCCCGGGGAGCTGTTTTTT. It specifies CASSRQGAQPGELFF. The V call is TRBV18, the J call TRBJ2-2; TRBD1 matches 10 bases. Germline V gene lookup returns CDR1 KGHSH and CDR2 LQKENI. The V segment lost 5 bases and the J segment 6 bases; nucleotides outside the gene matches: 6. The CDR3 consists of 15 residues.

This chain links TRBV4-1 with TRBJ2-2, with TRBD1 as a possible D gene (5 bases). The CDR3 is 16 residues long. V was pared by 0 bases and J by 0 bases, with 8 bases between. Looked up from germline, CDR1 is MGHRA and CDR2 is YSYEKL. DNA for the CDR3: TGCGCCAGCAGCCAAGATGACAGAGCGAACACCGGGGAGCTGTTTTTT. Translated: CASSQDDRANTGELFF.

This clone was detected a few times. V usage is TRBV10-3 and J usage is TRBJ1-1; no reliable D call. The CDR3 has 13 amino acids. V lost 2 bases and J lost 1, with 5 bases in between. CDR1 and CDR2 (germline): ENHRY, SYGVKD. Here the CDR3 DNA reads TGTGCCATCAGTGAGAATCAGAACACTGAAGCTTTCTTT. Protein: CAISENQNTEAFF.

The chain is built from TRBV5-1 and TRBJ1-6; 9 nucleotides match TRBD1. The germline V gene encodes CDR1 SGHRS and CDR2 YFSETQ. J lost 6 bases, V lost 2 bases, and 3 bases had no gene match. This CDR3 spans 15 amino acids. CDR3: CASSFGTGRNSPLHF. The DNA for the CDR3 is TGCGCCAGCAGCTTCGGGACAGGGCGTAATTCACCCCTCCACTTT. The full variable domain, in which reference TRBV5-1 and TRBJ1-6 provide the parts outside the CDR3, is KAGVTQTPRYLIKTRGQQVTLSCSPISGHRSVSWYQQTPGQGLQFLFEYFSETQRNKGNFPGRFSGRQFSNSRSEMNVSTLELGDSALYLCASSFGTGRNSPLHFGNGTRLTVT.

V and J are TRBV6-2 or TRBV6-3 and TRBJ1-1; D not certain. The ends were cut back, 2 bases at V and 2 bases at J, with 6 bases in the middle. Germline-derived CDR1 and CDR2 are MNHEY and SVGEGT. The CDR3 sequence is 13 residues long. Here the CDR3 reads CASSYHTNTEAFF. The CDR3 DNA follows: TGTGCCAGCAGTTACCACACAAACACTGAAGCTTTCTTT.